This T cell receptor beta chain comes out of a study of T cell clones after liver transplantation. Study-wide context: Pre-transplant mixed lymphocyte reactions yielded third-party-reactive TCRbeta sequences as comparators for graft-donor-reactive sequences.

Only in-frame clones appear in the TCRdb table, and some are missing; sequencing was by immunoSEQ multiplex PCR. Among about 80,000 clones listed, 70% to 85% were seen once. The CDR3 is 15 amino acids. Germline CDR1 and CDR2: MNHEY and SMNVEV (reference sequence). Trimming left V 7 bases short and J 5 bases short, with 18 bases between. This chain connects TRBV27 to TRBJ2-1; D might be TRBD2 (6 bases). The source material was CD4+ T cells from blood, sampled just over 45 months after liver transplant. The sequence came from a human patient who received a liver transplant. Some T cells may possibly be graft donor cells. For the CDR3, the DNA is TGTGCCAGCAAGACTAGACTCTGGAATCACAATGAGCAGTTCTTC. Translated: CASKTRLWNHNEQFF.